This T cell receptor beta chain was recorded in a study of blood T cell repertoires in COVID-19. Overall study: The samples span acute and convalescent COVID-19 from the United States, Italy and Spain. The cDNA or gDNA used as material had been derived from T cells, B-cell-depleted T cells, or PBMCs.

From germline, CDR1 is MDHEN and CDR2 SYDVKM. J gave up 3 bases and V 2 bases, and 3 bases lay outside the gene matches. This CDR3 comprises 15 residues. How the authors handled the data: By means of reference gene primer amplification, nucleated cell counts were estimated. TCRdb's copy holds only in-frame clones and misses some; the assay was immunoSEQ multiplex PCR. The V and J calls and the clone size are those of that table, but D and trimming were determined from the DNA. Found here are about 270,000 clones, approximately 81% of them singletons; the top ten hold roughly 3%. The origin of this receptor is a woman under 30 with acute or convalescent COVID-19. The sample taken for sequencing was peripheral blood. The gene calls are TRBV28 and TRBJ1-3, with 8 bases identical to TRBD1. The CDR3 region is CASSLQGTGGNTIYF. The CDR3 bases are TGTGCCAGCAGTTTACAAGGGACAGGTGGAAACACCATATATTTT.